This TCR beta chain was documented in a study of molecular identifiers for immune sequencing clone quantification (dated by TCRdb to 2017 to 2018). Notes on the research overall: For a replicate experiment, the RNA from either 20,000 or 100,000 naive CD8 T cells was divided into five aliquots, and four of those aliquots went on to sequencing. This methods study benchmarked molecular-identifier clustering-based TCR repertoire sequencing (MIDCIRS) and TCR RNA copy counting, using CD8 T cells to do so.

Study-level results and caveats: Modeling gave around 2.7 recovered TCR RNA copies per cell versus roughly 10 by digital PCR, implying around 31% capture efficiency. When barcode sub-clustering was omitted, TCR diversity was inflated by chimeric consensus sequences, with chimeras reaching as high as 47%. The naive libraries included spiked-in Jurkat TCR RNA (roughly 11 copies' worth), and this RNA is not part of the donor repertoire. Spiked-in Jurkat TCR RNA equal to a single cell's worth was reported to be detectable even within one million naive CD8 T cells. Clones above 20 RNA copies held over 99% of molecules in CMV-specific effector cells but under 1% in naive cells. Highly expanded clone sizes could be underestimated if identical TCR molecules share a barcode.

CDR1 is given as LGHNA and CDR2 as YSLEER, both from the germline V gene. Relative to germline, V is 1 base shorter and J is 5 bases shorter, with 14 bases between their ends. The CDR3 sequence holds 15 residues, the cysteine and phenylalanine included. The retained sequence is limited to the CDR3, 45 bases, with the frame set at the first base. The library was prepared using PCR. The listed sequencing device is NextSeq 500. Bulk TCR libraries were made following a previously described method, with the TCR primers given in Table S5. The Qiagen AllPrep DNA/RNA kit was used to purify total RNA. Before any analysis, reads coming from multiple sequencing runs of the same library were combined into one pool. Turning to the authors' computational methods: Reads were retained only if their TCR constant sequence matched exactly, and those retained reads were trimmed to 150 nt and grouped according to their 12-nt molecular barcodes. Reads in each barcode group were sub-clustered using a 15% Levenshtein threshold, and a quality-weighted consensus sequence was built for each RNA molecule. Non-functional sequences were filtered out, along with any lower-count sequence sitting one edit away from another sequence. On the basis of fitting two negative binomial distributions, barcode sub-clusters with fewer than 20% of the maximum read count were discarded. TCRdb reprocessed the public reads (quality trimming at Q25 with fastp, clone calling with MiXCR) and kept in-frame beta chains. Identical CDR3 protein sequences are pooled into one entry, listed with their most common genes and DNA. These V and J calls originate from TCRdb's pipeline instead of the authors' own analysis. For this sample there are hundreds of thousands of distinct CDR3 sequences; about 25% appear just once. 0.75% to 0.8% of the sample is taken by the ten largest.

In the case of this clonotype: Its antigen is still unknown. No clone much larger than this one lies a single base away; base qualities are absent.

Libraries of naive CD8 T cells were built from approximately 20,000 to 1,000,000 sorted cells, with 10%, 30% or 50% of the purified RNA used. Naive CD8 T cells were FACS-sorted as CD8+CD4-CCR7+CD45RA+ on a BD FACSAria II into RLT Plus buffer. Detection sensitivity was tested by spiking Jurkat RNA equal to roughly nine TCR copies' worth into samples containing 20,000-1,000,000 naive CD8 T cells. CD8 T cells were enriched with RosetteSep CD8+ T Cell Enrichment Cocktail and Ficoll-Paque, followed by ACK red cell lysis. The rearranged chain carries TRBV4-3 and TRBJ2-5; the best D guess is TRBD2, with 6 bases matching. The clonotype originates from a human donor in good health. Some libraries in this study had Jurkat cell RNA spiked in. The sequencing input was naive CD8+ T cells from blood, with Jurkat cell RNA spiked in. Sample cell subset or site, as interpreted from the label and publication: FACS-sorted CD8+CD4-CCR7+CD45RA+ naive T cells. The CDR3 protein: CASSQGAISGETQYF. The sequenced DNA is TGCGCCAGCAGCCAAGGTGCGATTAGCGGTGAGACCCAGTACTTC.